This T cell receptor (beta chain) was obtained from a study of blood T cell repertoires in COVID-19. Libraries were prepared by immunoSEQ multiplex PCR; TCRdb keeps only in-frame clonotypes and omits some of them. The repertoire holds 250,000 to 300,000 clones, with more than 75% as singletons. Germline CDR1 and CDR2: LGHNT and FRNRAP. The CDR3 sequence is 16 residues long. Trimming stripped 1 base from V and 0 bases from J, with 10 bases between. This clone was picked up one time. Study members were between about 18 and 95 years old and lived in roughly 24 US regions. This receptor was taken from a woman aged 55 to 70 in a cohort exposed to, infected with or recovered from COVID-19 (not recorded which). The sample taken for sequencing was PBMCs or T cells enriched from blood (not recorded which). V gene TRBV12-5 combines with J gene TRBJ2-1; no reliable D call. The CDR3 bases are TGTGCTAGTGGTTTGGGAGAAACCGGCTCCTACAATGAGCAGTTCTTC. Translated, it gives CASGLGETGSYNEQFF.